The 32 T cell receptor beta chains below all came from one sample that was sequenced in a study of naive and memory T cell subsets. An equimolar mix of two oligonucleotides served as the beta constant-region primer for TRBC1 and TRBC2. TCRdb reanalysed the UMI-ligation and nested PCR reads using MiXCR and keeps one entry per CDR3 protein. There are approximately 140,000 distinct CDR3 sequences in the sample; about 17% occur only once, and 0.14% to 0.15% lies in the top ten. The sample comprised naive CD4+ T cells from blood. The receptors come from a human donor in good health.

This chain joins TRBV12-3 or TRBV12-4 and TRBJ2-3; 10 nucleotides match TRBD1. This CDR3 contains 15 residues. V was clipped by 3 bases and J by 5 bases; unmatched bases: 5. The CDR3 coding sequence is TGTGCCAGCAGTTTGAGGACAGGGGGAGTAGATACGCAGTATTTT. The encoded protein is CASSLRTGGVDTQYF.

This clonotype was found a few times. The genes are TRBV20-1 and TRBJ1-3, with 8 bases matching TRBD1. V was clipped by 5 bases and J by 0 bases; unmatched bases: 6. Germline values: CDR1 DFQATT, CDR2 SNEGSKA (reference sequence). The CDR3 spans 15 residues. This CDR3 reads CSALDRDYSGNTIYF. As DNA, the CDR3 is TGCAGTGCTTTGGACAGGGACTACTCTGGAAACACCATATATTTT.

The chain uses TRBV11-2 and TRBJ2-1, with D perhaps TRBD1 (6 bases). The CDR3 has 15 amino acids. Germline V gives CDR1 SGHAT, CDR2 FQNNGV. V was clipped by 2 bases and J by 3 bases, with 11 bases between them. CDR3 sequence (DNA): TGTGCCAGCAGCTTAAGTCAGGGGCGCTACAATGAGCAGTTCTTC. Translation gives CASSLSQGRYNEQFF.

This clonotype appeared many times. The rearrangement joins TRBV28 to TRBJ2-2, with D possibly matching TRBD2 (5 bases). CDR1 MDHEN and CDR2 SYDVKM come from the germline V gene. Trimming cost V 3 bases and J 5 bases, with 13 bases left between them. The CDR3 extends over 15 amino acids. CDR3 nucleotide sequence: TGTGCCAGCAGTTTCGCCAGGTCGGGGACCGGGGAGCTGTTTTTT. As protein: CASSFARSGTGELFF.

The chain joins TRBV25-1 to TRBJ2-7, with 7 bases matching TRBD2. The CDR3 length is 12 residues. Germline V gene data show CDR1 as MGHDK and CDR2 as SYGVNS. After removal of 7 bases from V and 10 bases from J, the junction contained 10 bases not matched to a gene. CDR3 protein: CASISGGLVQYF. The DNA of the CDR3 is TGTGCCAGCATTTCGGGAGGTCTTGTTCAGTACTTC.

V gene TRBV5-1 combines with J gene TRBJ2-7, with 9 bases fitting TRBD2. CDR1 SGHRS and CDR2 YFSETQ come from the germline V gene. The CDR3 sequence is 15 residues long. The V gene end was trimmed by 4 bases and the J gene end by 2 bases; junction bases not matched to a gene: 7. CDR3 region: CASSSLAGATYEQYF. The CDR3, as DNA: TGCGCCAGCAGCAGTTTAGCGGGAGCCACCTACGAGCAGTACTTC.

This clonotype was seen at least ten times. The CDR3 nucleotides read TGTGCCAGCAGCGATGAGCAGTTCTTC. Residues: CASSDEQFF. The V gene is TRBV7-9, the J gene TRBJ2-1; the D is unclear. The germline V gene encodes CDR1 SEHNR and CDR2 FQNEAQ (reference sequence). CDR3 length: 9 amino acids. Trimming left V 5 bases short and J 8 bases short, with 1 base between. The full variable domain, rest sourced from reference TRBV7-9 and TRBJ2-1, is DTGVSQNPRHKITKRGQNVTFRCDPISEHNRLYWYRQTLGQGPEFLTYFQNEAQLEKSRLLSDRFSAERPKGSFSTLEIQRTEQGDSAMYLCASSDEQFFGPGTRLTVL.

This clonotype was counted only a few times. The J gene is TRBJ2-1, the V gene TRBV5-1; TRBD2 matches at 8 bases. The CDR3 runs 14 residues. With V trimmed by 2 bases and J by 5 bases, 3 bases remained unmatched. The germline V gene encodes CDR1 SGHRS and CDR2 YFSETQ. This chain's CDR3 is CASSLSGRNNEQFF. The CDR3 nucleotides are TGCGCCAGCAGCTTAAGCGGGAGAAACAATGAGCAGTTCTTC.

The chain is built from TRBV28 and TRBJ2-1; the match to TRBD2 covers 8 bases. CDR1 and CDR2 (germline): MDHEN, SYDVKM. This CDR3 comprises 15 residues. V gave up 9 bases and J gave up 8 bases; unmatched junction bases: 15. CDR3 nucleotide sequence: TGTGCCAGAACTCCGACTAGCGTTATTTTCCATGAGCAGTTCTTC. Encoded protein: CARTPTSVIFHEQFF.

This clonotype has only a few counts. The rearrangement uses TRBV7-2 and TRBJ2-1; tentative D call: TRBD2 (6 bases). The CDR3 has 13 amino acids. Trimming removed 1 base from V and 8 bases from J, with 9 bases in between. The germline V gene has CDR1 SGHTA and CDR2 FQGNSA. The CDR3, as DNA: TGTGCCAGCAGCTTAGTGTCGGGGGATGAGCAGTTCTTC. It specifies CASSLVSGDEQFF. Full variable domain (rest looked up from reference TRBV7-2 and TRBJ2-1): GAGVSQSPSNKVTEKGKDVELRCDPISGHTALYWYRQSLGQGLEFLIYFQGNSAPDKSGLPSDRFSAERTGGSVSTLTIQRTQQEDSAVYLCASSLVSGDEQFFGPGTRLTVL.

The chain couples TRBV4-3 to TRBJ2-7; 8 bases line up with TRBD2. Germline V gene lookup returns CDR1 LGHNA and CDR2 YSLEER. This CDR3 contains 17 residues. V lost 1 base and J lost 6; bases outside the gene matches: 14. CDR3 coding DNA: TGCGCCAGCAGCCAAGTGATTGGCGGGAGGACCGGAGGCGAGCAGTACTTC. Protein sequence: CASSQVIGGRTGGEQYF.

The rearrangement uses TRBV19 and TRBJ1-5, with 10 bases lining up with TRBD1. J lost 7 bases, V lost 4 bases, and 7 bases had no gene match. Germline assignment: CDR1 LNHDA and CDR2 SQIVND (reference sequence). This CDR3 has 15 amino acids. DNA for the CDR3: TGTGCCAGTAGTAGCAGGACAGGGGGAGGCCAGCCCCAGCATTTT. Amino acids: CASSSRTGGGQPQHF.

This chain links TRBV18 with TRBJ2-5; D is ambiguous. Trimming removed 4 bases at V and 1 base at J, with 7 bases between. CDR1 and CDR2 (germline): KGHSH, LQKENI. The CDR3 has 13 residues. The CDR3 region has the DNA TGTGCCAGCTCACTCCTTAGCCAAGAGACCCAGTACTTC. This sequence encodes CASSLLSQETQYF.

In this sample, this clonotype turned up many times. Relative to the germline gene, one junction end is altered; a read error may explain this. The V call is TRBV7-9, the J call TRBJ1-5; D gene ambiguous. The CDR3 has 13 amino acids. The germline gives CDR1 SEHNR, CDR2 FQNEAQ (reference sequence). The CDR3 sequence: CASTLFGDQPQHF. Here the CDR3 DNA reads TGTGCCAGCACCTTATTTGGGGATCAGCCCCAGCATTTT.

This clonotype was recorded a few times. This chain joins TRBV6-5 and TRBJ2-1; 9 positions match TRBD1. With V trimmed by 5 bases and J by 8 bases, 4 bases remained unmatched. CDR1 and CDR2 from the germline V gene are MNHEY and SVGAGI. CDR3 length: 13 amino acids. In nucleotides, the CDR3 is TGTGCCAGCAGTCGACAGGGGGTGGATGAGCAGTTCTTC. Translated: CASSRQGVDEQFF.

In this sample, this clonotype turned up a few times. V and J are TRBV20-1 and TRBJ1-2; 9 bases are shared with TRBD1. The germline V gene has CDR1 DFQATT and CDR2 SNEGSKA (reference sequence). The CDR3 is 14 amino acids. The junction had 8 bases not matched to a gene; V was cut back by 7 bases and J by 2 bases. In nucleotides, the CDR3 is TGCAGTGGTGGGACAGGGAATGGGAACTATGGCTACACCTTC. It codes for CSGGTGNGNYGYTF.

This clonotype was detected a few times. This chain uses TRBV23-1 with TRBJ1-2, with unresolved D. TRBV23-1 is classed as an ORF, of uncertain function. CDR3 size: 17 residues. Deletions cut 1 base from V and 4 bases from J, with 19 bases between. The CDR3 reads CASSQWLRAKAIYGYTF. DNA of the CDR3: TGCGCCAGCAGTCAATGGCTCAGAGCCAAAGCGATCTATGGCTACACCTTC.

This clonotype was detected only a few times. The chain combines TRBV7-9 with TRBJ2-7, with D unclear. V gave up 1 base and J gave up 4 bases, with 11 bases separating them. The CDR3 contains 14 residues. Looked up from germline, CDR1 is SEHNR and CDR2 is FQNEAQ (reference sequence). In DNA form, the CDR3 reads TGTGCCAGCAGCTTAGGCCTCATGAAATACGAGCAGTACTTC. This sequence encodes CASSLGLMKYEQYF.

This chain connects TRBV29-1 to TRBJ1-1, with TRBD1 as a possible D gene (6 bases). V was clipped by 3 bases and J by 4 bases, with 9 bases between them. The germline CDR1 and CDR2 sequences are SQVTM and ANQGSEA. CDR3 length equals 12 residues. CDR3 protein: CSVEGGLTEAFF. In DNA, the CDR3 is TGCAGCGTTGAGGGGGGGCTCACTGAAGCTTTCTTT.

This clonotype has just a few counts. This rearrangement joins TRBV10-3 to TRBJ2-3; 7 positions match TRBD1. The CDR3 loop spans 16 amino acids. V shed 3 bases, J shed 2 bases, and the junction held 8 bases outside the gene matches. Germline CDR1 ENHRY, CDR2 SYGVKD. The CDR3 region is CAISEAIDRATDTQYF. The CDR3 coding sequence is TGTGCCATCAGTGAAGCTATAGACAGGGCCACAGATACGCAGTATTTT.

This chain links TRBV10-3 with TRBJ1-5, with D perhaps matching TRBD1 (6 bases). V gave up 4 bases and J gave up 1 base, with 14 bases separating them. The germline gives CDR1 ENHRY, CDR2 SYGVKD. The CDR3 is 16 amino acids. CDR3 region: CAISVTGADSNQPQHF. The CDR3 DNA reads TGTGCCATCAGTGTTACGGGGGCAGACAGCAATCAGCCCCAGCATTTT.

This clonotype was recorded a few times. The chain has TRBV2 and TRBJ1-2; D gene unclear. Germline CDR1 and CDR2: SNHLY and FYNNEI. This CDR3 spans 11 amino acids. Trimming cost V 4 bases and J 5 bases, with 5 bases left between them. This CDR3 is CASSGGYGYTF. The DNA of the CDR3 is TGTGCCAGCAGTGGGGGATATGGCTACACCTTC.

The chain joins TRBV7-2 to TRBJ2-1; D gene unclear. Germline values: CDR1 SGHTA, CDR2 FQGNSA. The CDR3 contains 11 residues. V lost 5 bases to trimming and J lost 7 bases, with 6 bases between them. CDR3 bases: TGTGCCAGCAGCCCCGGGAATGAGCAGTTCTTC. Its translation is CASSPGNEQFF.

This rearrangement joins TRBV6-2 or TRBV6-3 to TRBJ2-6; D could derive from TRBD1 or TRBD2 (5 bases each). Trimming took off 2 bases at V and 0 bases at J, with 11 bases between the two ends. Germline values: CDR1 MNHEY, CDR2 SVGEGT. The CDR3 is made up of 17 amino acids. The CDR3 nucleotides read TGTGCCAGCAGTTACCGGGGACGGCACTCTGGGGCCAACGTCCTGACTTTC. Protein: CASSYRGRHSGANVLTF.

The J gene is TRBJ2-3, the V gene TRBV7-3; D is unresolved. The germline CDR1 and CDR2 sequences are SGHTA and FQGTGA. Between the trimmed V and J ends, which lost 5 bases and 0 bases, there was a span of 9 bases. This CDR3 comprises 14 residues. The chain's CDR3 is CASSPRLSTDTQYF. CDR3 nucleotide sequence: TGTGCCAGCAGCCCCCGACTCAGCACAGATACGCAGTATTTT.

The J gene is TRBJ1-1, the V gene TRBV28; perhaps TRBD1 as D (5 bases). Trimming shortened V by 8 bases and J by 7 bases, and 17 bases separated the two germline ends. CDR1 MDHEN and CDR2 SYDVKM come from the germline V gene. The CDR3 covers 13 residues. CDR3 coding DNA: TGTGCCAGCTACAACACACGGGGCAATGAAGCTTTCTTT. This sequence encodes CASYNTRGNEAFF. Full variable domain (missing parts from reference TRBV28 and TRBJ1-1): DVKVTQSSRYLVKRTGEKVFLECVQDMDHENMFWYRQDPGLGLRLIYFSYDVKMKEKGDIPEGYSVSREKKERFSLILESASTNQTSMYLCASYNTRGNEAFFGQGTRLTVV.

The chain couples TRBV28 to TRBJ1-1; perhaps TRBD1 as D (5 bases). V was clipped by 10 bases and J by 2 bases, with 17 bases between them. Germline V CDR1 and CDR2: MDHEN, SYDVKM. CDR3 length: 14 amino acids. CDR3 loop: CATFPVGANTEAFF. The CDR3 coding sequence is TGTGCCACCTTTCCGGTAGGGGCTAACACTGAAGCTTTCTTT.

This clonotype was observed a few times. The gene calls are TRBV6-6 and TRBJ2-1; a possible D gene is TRBD2 (6 bases). Between the trimmed V and J ends, which lost 6 bases and 1 base, there was a span of 19 bases. The CDR3 has 17 amino acids. Germline values: CDR1 MNHNY, CDR2 SVGAGI (reference sequence). The DNA of the CDR3 is TGTGCCAGCAGACCAAGTGGGAGGTATGGGTCCTACAATGAGCAGTTCTTC. Encoded protein: CASRPSGRYGSYNEQFF.

This clonotype was detected a few times. CDR3: CASSPRQGMVDEQFF. The CDR3 region has the DNA TGTGCCAGCTCACCAAGACAGGGCATGGTTGATGAGCAGTTCTTC. The chain employs TRBV18 and TRBJ2-1; 7 nucleotides match TRBD1. Germline assignment: CDR1 KGHSH and CDR2 LQKENI. CDR3 length: 15 residues. Unmatched junction bases numbered 9, after V lost 2 bases and J lost 8 bases. Using reference TRBV18 and TRBJ2-1 for the parts outside the CDR3, the full variable domain is NAGVMQNPRHLVRRRGQEARLRCSPMKGHSHVYWYRQLPEEGLKFMVYLQKENIIDESGMPKERFSAEFPKEGPSILRIQQVVRGDSAAYFCASSPRQGMVDEQFFGPGTRLTVL.

This clonotype occurred a few times. This chain joins TRBV5-5 and TRBJ1-5, with 8 bases that match TRBD1. J was trimmed by 3 bases and V by 1 base; bases with no gene match: 6. The CDR3 totals 16 residues. Per germline, CDR1 SGHKS and CDR2 YYEKEE (reference sequence). The chain's CDR3 is CASSLTRQGFNQPQHF. CDR3 DNA sequence: TGTGCCAGCAGCTTGACCAGACAGGGGTTCAATCAGCCCCAGCATTTT. Based on the CDR3 plus reference TRBV5-5 and TRBJ1-5, the full variable domain is DAGVTQSPTHLIKTRGQQVTLRCSPISGHKSVSWYQQVLGQGPQFIFQYYEKEERGRGNFPDRFSARQFPNYSSELNVNALLLGDSALYLCASSLTRQGFNQPQHFGDGTRLSIL.

This clonotype was counted a few times. The chain joins TRBV20-1 to TRBJ2-3; 7 bases are shared with TRBD2. The CDR3 is 15 residues long. Losses at the gene ends were 2 bases for V and 5 bases for J; bases not matched to a gene: 10. CDR1 and CDR2 (germline): DFQATT, SNEGSKA (reference sequence). This CDR3 reads CSARNPAGSQDTQYF. The CDR3 DNA follows: TGCAGTGCTAGAAACCCAGCGGGAAGTCAAGATACGCAGTATTTT.

This rearrangement joins TRBV3-2 to TRBJ2-4. TRBV3-2 is termed a pseudogene. CDR3 length: 11 amino acids. The chain's CDR3 is CASSPGNIQYF. The DNA for the CDR3 is TGTGCCAGCAGCCCCGGAAACATTCAGTACTTC.